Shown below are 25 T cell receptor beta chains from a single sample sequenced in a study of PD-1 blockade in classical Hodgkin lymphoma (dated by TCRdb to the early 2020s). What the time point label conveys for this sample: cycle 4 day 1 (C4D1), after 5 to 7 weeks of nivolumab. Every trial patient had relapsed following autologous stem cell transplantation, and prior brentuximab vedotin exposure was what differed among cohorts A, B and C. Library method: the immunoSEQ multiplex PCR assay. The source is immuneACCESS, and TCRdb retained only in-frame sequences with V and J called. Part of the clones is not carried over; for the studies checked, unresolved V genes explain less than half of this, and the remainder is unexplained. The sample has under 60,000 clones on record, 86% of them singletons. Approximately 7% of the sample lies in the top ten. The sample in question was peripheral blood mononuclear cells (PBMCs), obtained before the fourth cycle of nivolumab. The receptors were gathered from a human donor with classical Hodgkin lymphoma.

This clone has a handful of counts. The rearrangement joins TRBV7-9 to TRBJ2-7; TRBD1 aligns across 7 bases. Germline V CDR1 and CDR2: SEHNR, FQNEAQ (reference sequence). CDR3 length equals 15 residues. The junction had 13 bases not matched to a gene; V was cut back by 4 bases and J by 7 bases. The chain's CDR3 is CASSSNRGSLGEQYF. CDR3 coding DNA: TGTGCCAGCAGCTCAAACAGGGGATCCCTGGGGGAGCAGTACTTC.

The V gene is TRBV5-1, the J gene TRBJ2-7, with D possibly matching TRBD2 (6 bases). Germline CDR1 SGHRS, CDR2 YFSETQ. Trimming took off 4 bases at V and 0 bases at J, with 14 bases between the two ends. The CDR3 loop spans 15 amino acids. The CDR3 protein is CASSRAGTSSYEQYF. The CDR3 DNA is TGCGCCAGCAGCCGTGCCGGGACTTCCTCCTACGAGCAGTACTTC.

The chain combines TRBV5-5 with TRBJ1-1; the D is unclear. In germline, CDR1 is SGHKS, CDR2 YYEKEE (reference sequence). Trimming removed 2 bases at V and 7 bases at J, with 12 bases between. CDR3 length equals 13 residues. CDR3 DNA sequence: TGTGCCAGCAGCTTTCCCGATTTAAATGAAGCTTTCTTT. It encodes CASSFPDLNEAFF.

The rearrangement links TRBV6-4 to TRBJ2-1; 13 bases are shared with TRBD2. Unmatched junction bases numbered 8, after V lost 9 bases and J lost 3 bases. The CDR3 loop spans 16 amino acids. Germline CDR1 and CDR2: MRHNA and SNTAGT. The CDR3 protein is CARIGTSGIFYNEQFF. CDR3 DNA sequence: TGTGCCAGAATAGGGACTAGCGGGATTTTCTACAATGAGCAGTTCTTC.

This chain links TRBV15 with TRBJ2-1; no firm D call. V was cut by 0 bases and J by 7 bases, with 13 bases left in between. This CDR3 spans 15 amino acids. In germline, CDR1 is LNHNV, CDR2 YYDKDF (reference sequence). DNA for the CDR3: TGTGCCACCAGCAGAGAGTTCCCCTTAGGAAATGAGCAGTTCTTC. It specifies CATSREFPLGNEQFF.

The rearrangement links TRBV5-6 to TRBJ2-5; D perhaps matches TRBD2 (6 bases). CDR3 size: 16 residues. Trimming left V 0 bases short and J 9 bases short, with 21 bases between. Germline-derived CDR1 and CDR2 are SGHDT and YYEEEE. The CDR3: CASSLAGDSDGSAQYF. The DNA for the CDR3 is TGTGCCAGCAGCTTGGCGGGGGACTCCGACGGATCGGCCCAGTACTTC.

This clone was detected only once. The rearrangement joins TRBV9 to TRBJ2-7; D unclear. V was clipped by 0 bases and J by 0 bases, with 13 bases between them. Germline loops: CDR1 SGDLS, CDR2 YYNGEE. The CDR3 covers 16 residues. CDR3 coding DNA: TGTGCCAGCAGCGTAGGTTTAACAGCTGTCTCCTACGAGCAGTACTTC. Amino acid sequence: CASSVGLTAVSYEQYF.

The CDR3 is CASSVASREGTQYF. The CDR3 DNA follows: TGTGCCAGCAGCGTAGCTTCCAGGGAAGGGACCCAGTACTTC. The genes are TRBV9 and TRBJ2-5, with D possibly matching TRBD1 (5 bases). The length of the CDR3 is 14 residues. Germline values: CDR1 SGDLS, CDR2 YYNGEE. V gave up 0 bases and J gave up 7 bases, with 13 bases separating them.

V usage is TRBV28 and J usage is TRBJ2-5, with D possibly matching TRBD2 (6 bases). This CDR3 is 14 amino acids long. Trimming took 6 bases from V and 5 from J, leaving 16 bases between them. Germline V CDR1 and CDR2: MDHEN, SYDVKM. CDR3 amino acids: CASRGTWGMETQYF. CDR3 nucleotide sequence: TGTGCCAGCAGAGGGACTTGGGGCATGGAGACCCAGTACTTC.

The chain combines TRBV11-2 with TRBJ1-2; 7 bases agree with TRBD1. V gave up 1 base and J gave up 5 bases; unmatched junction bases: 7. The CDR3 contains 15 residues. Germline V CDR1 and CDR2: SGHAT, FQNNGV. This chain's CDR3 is CASSLGQGTAYGYTF. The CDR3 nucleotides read TGTGCCAGCAGCTTAGGTCAGGGGACAGCGTATGGCTACACCTTC.

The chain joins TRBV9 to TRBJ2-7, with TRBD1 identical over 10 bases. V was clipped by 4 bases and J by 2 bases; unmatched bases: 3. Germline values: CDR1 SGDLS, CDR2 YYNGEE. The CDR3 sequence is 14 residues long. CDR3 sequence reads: CASSPGTGAYEQYF. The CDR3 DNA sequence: TGTGCCAGCAGCCCCGGGACAGGGGCCTACGAGCAGTACTTC. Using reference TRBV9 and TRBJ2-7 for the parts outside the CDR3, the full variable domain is DSGVTQTPKHLITATGQRVTLRCSPRSGDLSVYWYQQSLDQGLQFLIQYYNGEERAKGNILERFSAQQFPDLHSELNLSSLELGDSALYFCASSPGTGAYEQYFGPGTRLTVT.

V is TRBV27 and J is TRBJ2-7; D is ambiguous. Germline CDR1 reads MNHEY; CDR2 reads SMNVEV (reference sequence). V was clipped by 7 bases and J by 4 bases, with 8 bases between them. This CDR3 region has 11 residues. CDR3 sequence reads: CASTSGYEQYF. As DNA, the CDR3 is TGTGCCAGCACATCGGGTTACGAGCAGTACTTC.

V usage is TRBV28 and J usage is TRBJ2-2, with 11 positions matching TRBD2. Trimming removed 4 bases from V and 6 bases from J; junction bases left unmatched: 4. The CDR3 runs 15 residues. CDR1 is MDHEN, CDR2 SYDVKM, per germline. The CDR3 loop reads CASSSPSGGPGELFF. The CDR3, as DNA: TGTGCCAGCAGTTCCCCTAGCGGGGGGCCCGGGGAGCTGTTTTTT.

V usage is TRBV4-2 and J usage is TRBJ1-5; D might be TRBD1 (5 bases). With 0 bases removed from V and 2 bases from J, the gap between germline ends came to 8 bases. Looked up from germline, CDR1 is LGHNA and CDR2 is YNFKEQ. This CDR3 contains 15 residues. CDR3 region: CASSQDPRGNQPQHF. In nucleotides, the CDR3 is TGTGCCAGCAGCCAAGATCCCAGGGGCAATCAGCCCCAGCATTTT.

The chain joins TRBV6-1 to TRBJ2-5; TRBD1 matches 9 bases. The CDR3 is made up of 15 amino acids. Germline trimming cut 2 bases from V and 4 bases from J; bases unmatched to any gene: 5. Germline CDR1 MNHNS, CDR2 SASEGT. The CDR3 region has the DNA TGTGCCAGCAGTGAACAACCGGGACAGGGAGAGACCCAGTACTTC. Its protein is CASSEQPGQGETQYF.

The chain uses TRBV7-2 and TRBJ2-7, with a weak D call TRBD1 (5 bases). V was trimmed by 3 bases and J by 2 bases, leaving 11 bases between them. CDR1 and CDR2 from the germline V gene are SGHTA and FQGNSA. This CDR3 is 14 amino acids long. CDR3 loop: CASSFGRDPYEQYF. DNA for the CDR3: TGTGCCAGCAGCTTTGGCAGGGATCCCTACGAGCAGTACTTC.

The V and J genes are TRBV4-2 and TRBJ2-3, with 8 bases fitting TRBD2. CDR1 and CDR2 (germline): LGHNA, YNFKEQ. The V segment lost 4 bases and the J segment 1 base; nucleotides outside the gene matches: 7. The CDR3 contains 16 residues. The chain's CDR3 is CASSPWTSQGTDTQYF. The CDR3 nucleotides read TGTGCCAGCAGCCCTTGGACTAGCCAGGGCACAGATACGCAGTATTTT.

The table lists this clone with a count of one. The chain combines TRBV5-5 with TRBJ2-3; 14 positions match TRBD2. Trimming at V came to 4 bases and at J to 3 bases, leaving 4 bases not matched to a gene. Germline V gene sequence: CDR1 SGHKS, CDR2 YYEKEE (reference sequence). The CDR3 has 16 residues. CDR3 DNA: TGTGCCAGCAGCGGGGGACTAGCGGGAGTTACAGATACGCAGTATTTT. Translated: CASSGGLAGVTDTQYF.

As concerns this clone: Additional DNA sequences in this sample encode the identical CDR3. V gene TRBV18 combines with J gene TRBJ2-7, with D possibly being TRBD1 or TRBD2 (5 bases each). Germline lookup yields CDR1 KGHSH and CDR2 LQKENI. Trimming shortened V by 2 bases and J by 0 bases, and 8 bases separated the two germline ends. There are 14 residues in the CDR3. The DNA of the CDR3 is TGTGCCAGCTCACCAGGGGGAAGCTCCTACGAGCAGTACTTC. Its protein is CASSPGGSSYEQYF.

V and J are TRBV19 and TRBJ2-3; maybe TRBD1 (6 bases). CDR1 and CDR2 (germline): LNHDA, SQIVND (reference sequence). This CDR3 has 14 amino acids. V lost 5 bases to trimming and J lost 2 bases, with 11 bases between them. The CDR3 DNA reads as TGTGCCAGTAGTTCCGGACAGTACACAGATACGCAGTATTTT. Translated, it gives CASSSGQYTDTQYF.

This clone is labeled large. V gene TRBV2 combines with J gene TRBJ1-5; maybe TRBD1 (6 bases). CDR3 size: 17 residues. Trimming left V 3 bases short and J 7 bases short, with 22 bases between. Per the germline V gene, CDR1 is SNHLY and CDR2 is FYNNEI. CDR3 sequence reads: CASSDPLVGGPGQPQHF. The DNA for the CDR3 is TGTGCCAGCAGTGATCCTTTAGTAGGGGGGCCGGGGCAGCCCCAGCATTTT.

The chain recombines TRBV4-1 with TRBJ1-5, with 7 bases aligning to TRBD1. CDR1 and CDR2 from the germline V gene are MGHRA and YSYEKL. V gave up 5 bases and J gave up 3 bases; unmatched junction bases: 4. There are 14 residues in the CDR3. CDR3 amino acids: CASSSGQFNQPQHF. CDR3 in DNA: TGCGCCAGCAGCTCGGGACAGTTCAATCAGCCCCAGCATTTT.

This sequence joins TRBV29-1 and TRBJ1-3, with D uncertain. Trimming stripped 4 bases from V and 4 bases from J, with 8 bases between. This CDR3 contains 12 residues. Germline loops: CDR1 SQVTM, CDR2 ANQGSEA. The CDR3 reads CSVVLQGNTIYF. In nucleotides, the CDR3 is TGCAGCGTTGTACTACAGGGAAACACCATATATTTT.

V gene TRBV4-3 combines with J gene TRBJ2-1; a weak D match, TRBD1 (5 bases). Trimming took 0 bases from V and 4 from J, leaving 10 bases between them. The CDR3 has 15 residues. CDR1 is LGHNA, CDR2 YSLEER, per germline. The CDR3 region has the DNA TGCGCCAGCAGCCAAGAGGGGCAGGGATACAATGAGCAGTTCTTC. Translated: CASSQEGQGYNEQFF.

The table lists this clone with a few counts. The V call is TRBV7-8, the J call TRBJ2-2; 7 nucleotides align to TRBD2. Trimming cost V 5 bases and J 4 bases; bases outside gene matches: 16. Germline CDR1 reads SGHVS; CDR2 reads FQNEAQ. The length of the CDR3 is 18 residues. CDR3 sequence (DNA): TGTGCCAGCAGCCCACTCGGTGGTACCCCGGGGGGCACCGGGGAGCTGTTTTTT. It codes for CASSPLGGTPGGTGELFF.